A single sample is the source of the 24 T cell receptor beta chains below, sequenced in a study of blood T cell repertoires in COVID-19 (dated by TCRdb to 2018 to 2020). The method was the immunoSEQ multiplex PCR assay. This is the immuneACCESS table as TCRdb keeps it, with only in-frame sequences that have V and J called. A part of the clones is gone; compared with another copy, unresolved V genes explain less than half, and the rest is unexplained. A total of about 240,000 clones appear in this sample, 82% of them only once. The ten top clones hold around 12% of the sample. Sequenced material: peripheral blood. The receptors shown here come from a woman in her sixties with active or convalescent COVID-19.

DNA for the CDR3: TGTGCCAGCAGCGCTGGACAGGGATCGCGCGATGGCTACACCTTC. Translated: CASSAGQGSRDGYTF. The chain combines TRBV13 with TRBJ1-2, with 8 bases identical to TRBD1. The V segment lost 5 bases and the J segment 6 bases; nucleotides outside the gene matches: 11. The CDR3 runs to 15 residues. Germline values: CDR1 PRHDT, CDR2 FYEKMQ (reference sequence).

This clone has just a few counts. The CDR3 nucleotides read TGTGCCAGCAGTTACTCGGGGAGCGGGGGGGCAGTTGAGACCCAGTACTTC. Protein product: CASSYSGSGGAVETQYF. The chain links TRBV6-8 to TRBJ2-5; TRBD2 agrees at 10 bases. The CDR3 extends over 17 amino acids. In germline, CDR1 is MNHGY, CDR2 SAAAGT. J lost 5 bases, V lost 0 bases, and 9 bases had no gene match.

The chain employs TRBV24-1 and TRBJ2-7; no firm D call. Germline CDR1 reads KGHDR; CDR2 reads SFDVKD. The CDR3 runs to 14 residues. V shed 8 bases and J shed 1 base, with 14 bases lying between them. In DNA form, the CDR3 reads TGTGCCACCAATATGAGGCGTCAATCCTACGAGCAGTACTTC. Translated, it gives CATNMRRQSYEQYF.

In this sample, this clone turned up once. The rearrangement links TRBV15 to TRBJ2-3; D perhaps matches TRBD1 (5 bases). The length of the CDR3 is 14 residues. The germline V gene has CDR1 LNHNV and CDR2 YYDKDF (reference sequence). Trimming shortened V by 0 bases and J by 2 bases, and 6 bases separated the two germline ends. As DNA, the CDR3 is TGTGCCACCAGCAGAGAAGGGGCCACAGATACGCAGTATTTT. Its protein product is CATSREGATDTQYF.

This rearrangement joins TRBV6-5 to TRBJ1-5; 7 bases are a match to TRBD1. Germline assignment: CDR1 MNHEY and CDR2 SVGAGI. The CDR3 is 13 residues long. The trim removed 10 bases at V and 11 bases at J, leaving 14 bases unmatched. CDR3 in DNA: TGTGCCACTGTGGGACAGCTGGGGAAGGCCCAGCATTTT. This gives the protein CATVGQLGKAQHF.

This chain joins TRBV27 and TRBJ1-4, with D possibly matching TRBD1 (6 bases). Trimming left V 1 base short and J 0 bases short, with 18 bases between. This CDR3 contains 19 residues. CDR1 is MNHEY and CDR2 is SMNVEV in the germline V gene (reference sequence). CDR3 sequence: CASSLLQGRTPTTNEKLFF. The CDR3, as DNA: TGTGCCAGCAGTTTATTACAGGGCCGAACCCCCACAACTAATGAAAAACTGTTTTTT.

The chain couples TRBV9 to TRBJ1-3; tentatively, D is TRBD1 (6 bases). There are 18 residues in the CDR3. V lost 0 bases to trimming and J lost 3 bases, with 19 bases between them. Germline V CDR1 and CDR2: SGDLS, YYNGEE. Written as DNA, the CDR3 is TGTGCCAGCAGCGTAGGGGGTGCAGGGGCAGGGTTTGGAAACACCATATATTTT. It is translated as CASSVGGAGAGFGNTIYF.

DNA for the CDR3: TGTGCCAGCAGCCCGACTAGCGGGGGGACGAACACCGGGGAGCTGTTTTTT. Residues: CASSPTSGGTNTGELFF. This chain links TRBV7-2 with TRBJ2-2; 13 bases align to TRBD2. The CDR3 is made up of 17 amino acids. V gave up 5 bases and J gave up 0 bases; unmatched junction bases: 3. Germline lookup yields CDR1 SGHTA and CDR2 FQGNSA. The entire variable domain, with the rest obtained from reference TRBV7-2 and TRBJ2-2, is as follows: GAGVSQSPSNKVTEKGKDVELRCDPISGHTALYWYRQSLGQGLEFLIYFQGNSAPDKSGLPSDRFSAERTGGSVSTLTIQRTQQEDSAVYLCASSPTSGGTNTGELFFGEGSRLTVL.

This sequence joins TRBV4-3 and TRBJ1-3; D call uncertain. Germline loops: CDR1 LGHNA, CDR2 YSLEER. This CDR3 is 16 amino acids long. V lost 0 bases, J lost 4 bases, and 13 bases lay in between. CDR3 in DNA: TGCGCCAGCAGCCAAGATTTGCGAGGCGGGGGAAACACCATATATTTT. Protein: CASSQDLRGGGNTIYF.

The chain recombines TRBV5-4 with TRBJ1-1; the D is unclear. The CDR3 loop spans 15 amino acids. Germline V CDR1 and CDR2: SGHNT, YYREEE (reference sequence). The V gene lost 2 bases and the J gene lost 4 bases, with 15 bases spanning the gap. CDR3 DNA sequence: TGTGCCAGCAGCTTATGGAACCCGGGAGGCACTGAAGCTTTCTTT. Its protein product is CASSLWNPGGTEAFF.

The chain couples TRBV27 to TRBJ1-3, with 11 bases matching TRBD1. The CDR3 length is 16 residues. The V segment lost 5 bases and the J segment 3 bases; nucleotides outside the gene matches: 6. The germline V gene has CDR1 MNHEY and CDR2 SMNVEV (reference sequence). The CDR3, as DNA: TGTGCCAGCAGTGCCGGACAGGGGGCGGTTGGAAACACCATATATTTT. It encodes CASSAGQGAVGNTIYF.

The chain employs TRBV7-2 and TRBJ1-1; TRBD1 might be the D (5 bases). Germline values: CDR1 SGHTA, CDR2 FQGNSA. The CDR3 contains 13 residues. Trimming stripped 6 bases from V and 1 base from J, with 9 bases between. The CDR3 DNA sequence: TGTGCCAGCAGACTCACAGGGAACACTGAAGCTTTCTTT. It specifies CASRLTGNTEAFF. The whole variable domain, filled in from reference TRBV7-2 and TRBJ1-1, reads GAGVSQSPSNKVTEKGKDVELRCDPISGHTALYWYRQSLGQGLEFLIYFQGNSAPDKSGLPSDRFSAERTGGSVSTLTIQRTQQEDSAVYLCASRLTGNTEAFFGQGTRLTVV.

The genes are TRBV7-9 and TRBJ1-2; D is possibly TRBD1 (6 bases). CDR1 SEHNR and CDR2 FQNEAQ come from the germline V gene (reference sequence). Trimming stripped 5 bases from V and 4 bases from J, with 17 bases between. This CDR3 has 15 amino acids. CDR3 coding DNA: TGTGCCAGCAGCCCAATCGGGGGGCGCGCCTATGGCTACACCTTC. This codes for CASSPIGGRAYGYTF.

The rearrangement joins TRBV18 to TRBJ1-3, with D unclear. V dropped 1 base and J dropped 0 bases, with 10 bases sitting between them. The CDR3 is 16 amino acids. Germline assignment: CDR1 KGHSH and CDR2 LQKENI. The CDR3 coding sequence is TGTGCCAGCTCACCACAAGCAGGAAACTCTGGAAACACCATATATTTT. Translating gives CASSPQAGNSGNTIYF.

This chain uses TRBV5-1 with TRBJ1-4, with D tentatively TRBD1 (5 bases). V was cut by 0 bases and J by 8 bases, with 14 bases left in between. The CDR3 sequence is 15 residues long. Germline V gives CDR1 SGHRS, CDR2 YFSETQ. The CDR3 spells CASSLGQGLGEKLFF. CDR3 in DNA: TGCGCCAGCAGCTTGGGGCAGGGCTTGGGAGAAAAACTGTTTTTT.

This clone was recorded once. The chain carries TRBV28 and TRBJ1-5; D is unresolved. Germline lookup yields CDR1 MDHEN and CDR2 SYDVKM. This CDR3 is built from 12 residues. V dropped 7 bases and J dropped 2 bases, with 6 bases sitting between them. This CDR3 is CASIGGNQPQHF. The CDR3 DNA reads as TGTGCCAGCATCGGTGGCAATCAGCCCCAGCATTTT.

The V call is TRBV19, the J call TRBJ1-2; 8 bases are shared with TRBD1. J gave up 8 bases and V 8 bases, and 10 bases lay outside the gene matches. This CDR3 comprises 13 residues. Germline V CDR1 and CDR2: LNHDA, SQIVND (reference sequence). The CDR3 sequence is CASGGQGAGGYTF. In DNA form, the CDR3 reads TGTGCCAGTGGAGGGCAGGGGGCCGGGGGCTACACCTTC.

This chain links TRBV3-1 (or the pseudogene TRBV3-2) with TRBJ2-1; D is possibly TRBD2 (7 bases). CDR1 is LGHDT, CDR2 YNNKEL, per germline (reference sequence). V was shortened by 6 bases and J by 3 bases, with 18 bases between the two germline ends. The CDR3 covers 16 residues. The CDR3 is CASRSLGGGDYNEQFF. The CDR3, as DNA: TGTGCCAGCAGGTCCTTAGGGGGGGGTGACTACAATGAGCAGTTCTTC.

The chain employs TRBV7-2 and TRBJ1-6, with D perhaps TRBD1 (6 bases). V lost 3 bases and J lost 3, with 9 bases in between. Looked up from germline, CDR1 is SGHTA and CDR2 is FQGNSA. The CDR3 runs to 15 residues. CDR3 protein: CASSFGGHYNSPLHF. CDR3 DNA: TGTGCCAGCAGCTTTGGGGGCCACTATAATTCACCCCTCCACTTT.

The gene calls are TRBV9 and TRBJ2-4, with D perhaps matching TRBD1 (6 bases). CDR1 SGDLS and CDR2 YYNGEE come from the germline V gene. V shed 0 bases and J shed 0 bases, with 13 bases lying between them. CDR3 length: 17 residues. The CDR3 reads CASSVGSGALAKNIQYF. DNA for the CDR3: TGTGCCAGCAGCGTAGGTTCAGGGGCTCTAGCCAAAAACATTCAGTACTTC.

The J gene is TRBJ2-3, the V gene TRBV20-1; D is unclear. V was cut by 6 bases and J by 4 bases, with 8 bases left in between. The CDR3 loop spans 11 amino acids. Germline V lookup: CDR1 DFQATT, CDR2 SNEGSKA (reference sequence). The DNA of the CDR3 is TGCAGTGCCCCTCTCGCAGATACGCAGTATTTT. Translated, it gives CSAPLADTQYF.

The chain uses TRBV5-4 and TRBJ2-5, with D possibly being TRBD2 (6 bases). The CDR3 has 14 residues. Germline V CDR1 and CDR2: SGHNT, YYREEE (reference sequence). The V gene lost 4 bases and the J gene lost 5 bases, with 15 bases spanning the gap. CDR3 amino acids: CASSPPGVRETQYF. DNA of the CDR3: TGTGCCAGCAGCCCCCCGGGGGTTCGGGAGACCCAGTACTTC. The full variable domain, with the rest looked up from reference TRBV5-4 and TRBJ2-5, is ETGVTQSPTHLIKTRGQQVTLRCSSQSGHNTVSWYQQALGQGPQFIFQYYREEENGRGNFPPRFSGLQFPNYSSELNVNALELDDSALYLCASSPPGVRETQYFGPGTRLLVL.

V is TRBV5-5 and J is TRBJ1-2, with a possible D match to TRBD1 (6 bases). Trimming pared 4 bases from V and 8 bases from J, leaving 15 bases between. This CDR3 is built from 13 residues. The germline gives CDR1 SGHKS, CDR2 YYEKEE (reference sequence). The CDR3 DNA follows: TGTGCCAGCAGCCAAACCACAGGGAGCGGCTACACCTTC. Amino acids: CASSQTTGSGYTF.

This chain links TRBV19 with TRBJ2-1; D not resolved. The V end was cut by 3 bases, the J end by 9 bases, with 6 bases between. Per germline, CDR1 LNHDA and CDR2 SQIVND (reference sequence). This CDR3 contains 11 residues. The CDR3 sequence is CASSILSEQFF. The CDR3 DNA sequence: TGTGCCAGTAGTATCCTTTCTGAGCAGTTCTTC.